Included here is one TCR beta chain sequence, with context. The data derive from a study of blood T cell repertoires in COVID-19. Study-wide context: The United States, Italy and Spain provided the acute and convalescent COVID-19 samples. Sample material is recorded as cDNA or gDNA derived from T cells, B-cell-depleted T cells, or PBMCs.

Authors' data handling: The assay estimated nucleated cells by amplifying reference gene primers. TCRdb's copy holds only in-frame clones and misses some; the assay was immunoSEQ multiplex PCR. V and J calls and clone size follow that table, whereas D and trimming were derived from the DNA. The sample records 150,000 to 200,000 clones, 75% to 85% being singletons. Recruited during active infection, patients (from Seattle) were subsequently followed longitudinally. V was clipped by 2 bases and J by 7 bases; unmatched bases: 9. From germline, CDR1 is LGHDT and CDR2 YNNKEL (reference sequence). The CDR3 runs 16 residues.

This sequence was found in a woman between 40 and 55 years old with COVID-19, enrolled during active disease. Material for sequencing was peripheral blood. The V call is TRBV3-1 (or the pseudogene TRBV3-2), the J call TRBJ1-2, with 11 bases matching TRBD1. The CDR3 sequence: CASSQIPGTGGFGYTF. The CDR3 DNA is TGTGCCAGCAGCCAAATCCCCGGGACAGGGGGTTTTGGCTACACCTTC.